Following are 30 T cell receptor beta chains from one sample sequenced in a study of response to subunit inactivated influenza vaccine. MiXCR was run by TCRdb on the RT-PCR reads, yielding one entry per CDR3 protein. The table records approximately 700,000 distinct CDR3 sequences, 15% to 19% of them present only once. Sequences were derived from PBMCs from blood, sampled about 13 days after vaccination. The receptors stem from a man over 45 who received an inactivated influenza vaccine.

The rearrangement links TRBV4-1 to TRBJ2-3; D call uncertain. V dropped 4 bases and J dropped 7 bases, with 18 bases sitting between them. This CDR3 contains 15 residues. From germline, CDR1 is MGHRA and CDR2 YSYEKL. The CDR3 spells CASSPGSPATYTQYF. Written as DNA, the CDR3 is TGCGCCAGCAGCCCGGGCAGTCCTGCGACATATACGCAGTATTTT.

This clonotype came up many times. The chain links TRBV27 to TRBJ2-3; possible D gene TRBD2, 5 bases. CDR1 MNHEY and CDR2 SMNVEV come from the germline V gene (reference sequence). The ends were cut back, 4 bases at V and 7 bases at J, with 12 bases in the middle. The CDR3 extends over 13 amino acids. As DNA, the CDR3 is TGTGCCAGCAGTTCCCCCTGGAGGCATACGCAGTATTTT. It is translated as CASSSPWRHTQYF.

The chain has TRBV6-1 and TRBJ1-5, with no clear D. This CDR3 has 15 residues. The V gene's germline CDR1 is MNHNS and CDR2 SASEGT. The V gene lost 8 bases and the J gene lost 0 bases, with 14 bases spanning the gap. The CDR3 DNA reads as TGTGCCAGCCTTGGACTGCGCGATAGCAATCAGCCCCAGCATTTT. Residues: CASLGLRDSNQPQHF.

V and J are TRBV7-2 and TRBJ1-5, with a possible D match to TRBD1 (5 bases). This CDR3 contains 13 residues. CDR1 and CDR2 (germline): SGHTA, FQGNSA. Deletions cut 6 bases from V and 9 bases from J, with 15 bases between. The CDR3 DNA sequence: TGTGCCAGCAGTACAAGCTGGGGCAGGCCCCAGCATTTT. Its protein product is CASSTSWGRPQHF.

The chain joins TRBV10-3 to TRBJ2-3, with 12 bases aligning to TRBD1. J lost 4 bases, V lost 9 bases, and 5 bases had no gene match. Germline lookup yields CDR1 ENHRY and CDR2 SYGVKD. This CDR3 has 14 residues. In DNA, the CDR3 is TGTGCCATTGCGGGACAGGGGGCATCAGATACGCAGTATTTT. It codes for CAIAGQGASDTQYF.

The chain couples TRBV15 to TRBJ2-5, with D perhaps TRBD2 (5 bases). The germline CDR1 and CDR2 sequences are LNHNV and YYDKDF (reference sequence). The CDR3 runs to 19 residues. The V and J ends lost 1 base and 4 bases respectively, with 25 bases between them. The CDR3 region has the DNA TGTGCCACCAGCAGAGCTCCCCTCTTGCCGAGAGGGCTTATAGAGACCCAGTACTTC. The encoded protein is CATSRAPLLPRGLIETQYF.

This clonotype was counted only a few times. The chain employs TRBV21-1 and TRBJ2-3; TRBD1 reflects the table's D call only, with no check against the DNA. TRBV21-1 is noted as a pseudogene. The CDR3 contains 14 residues. The CDR3 here is CASSARGALDTQYF. CDR3 coding DNA: TGTGCCAGCAGCGCCAGGGGGGCCTTAGATACGCAGTATTTT.

This clonotype has a single count. The genes are TRBV12-3 or TRBV12-4 and TRBJ2-3; D possibly corresponds to TRBD1 (6 bases). Trimming took off 5 bases at V and 5 bases at J, with 23 bases between the two ends. This CDR3 spans 17 amino acids. This chain's CDR3 is CASSVQGTTLTRDTQYF. As DNA, the CDR3 is TGTGCCAGCAGTGTACAGGGTACAACACTAACCAGAGATACGCAGTATTTT.

This clonotype was picked up a small number of times. The gene calls are TRBV15 and TRBJ1-1; D is undetermined. Per germline, CDR1 LNHNV and CDR2 YYDKDF (reference sequence). V was cut by 1 base and J by 0 bases, with 12 bases left in between. CDR3 length: 16 amino acids. The CDR3: CATSRGGSLMNTEAFF. The CDR3 DNA follows: TGTGCCACCAGCAGAGGAGGGAGTCTCATGAACACTGAAGCTTTCTTT.

This clonotype was counted only a few times. This chain links TRBV3-1 with TRBJ2-1, with D perhaps being TRBD1 or TRBD2 (5 bases each). The CDR3 is 16 residues long. Germline loops: CDR1 LGHDT, CDR2 YNNKEL (reference sequence). Trimming took off 0 bases at V and 4 bases at J, with 13 bases between the two ends. The CDR3 nucleotides read TGTGCCAGCAGCCAAGAACCACTGGGGGTTTACAATGAGCAGTTCTTC. This encodes CASSQEPLGVYNEQFF.

The chain has TRBV4-3 and TRBJ2-1; 7 nucleotides align to TRBD2. The CDR3 has 15 amino acids. CDR1 is LGHNA and CDR2 is YSLEER in the germline V gene. J lost 7 bases, V lost 1 base, and 7 bases had no gene match. The CDR3: CASSQVAGVGNEQFF. The CDR3 DNA reads as TGCGCCAGCAGCCAAGTGGCGGGAGTTGGGAATGAGCAGTTCTTC.

The V call is TRBV12-3 or TRBV12-4, the J call TRBJ1-1; the match to TRBD1 covers 7 bases. V lost 0 bases and J lost 8; bases outside the gene matches: 3. There are 13 residues in the CDR3. CDR3 loop: CASSLALQGEAFF. DNA of the CDR3: TGTGCCAGCAGTTTAGCGCTACAGGGGGAAGCTTTCTTT.

The CDR3 loop reads CASSLQGDGADTQYF. The CDR3 nucleotides are TGTGCCAGCAGCTTACAGGGGGATGGCGCAGATACGCAGTATTTT. The chain combines TRBV7-9 with TRBJ2-3, with 7 bases lining up with TRBD1. The V and J ends lost 2 bases and 4 bases, in that order; junction bases with no gene match: 6. The CDR3 runs to 15 residues. Germline V gene lookup returns CDR1 SEHNR and CDR2 FQNEAQ (reference sequence). The full variable domain, in which reference TRBV7-9 and TRBJ2-3 provide the parts outside the CDR3, is DTGVSQNPRHKITKRGQNVTFRCDPISEHNRLYWYRQTLGQGPEFLTYFQNEAQLEKSRLLSDRFSAERPKGSFSTLEIQRTEQGDSAMYLCASSLQGDGADTQYFGPGTRLTVL.

A few counts support this clonotype. The V and J genes are TRBV12-3 or TRBV12-4 and TRBJ2-1; D might be TRBD2 (5 bases). The V gene lost 6 bases and the J gene lost 5 bases, with 17 bases spanning the gap. The CDR3 extends over 15 amino acids. Here the CDR3 reads CASSGRGGLDNEQFF. DNA for the CDR3: TGTGCCAGCAGCGGGCGCGGCGGGTTGGACAATGAGCAGTTCTTC.

Only a few counts were recorded for this clonotype. The V and J genes are TRBV6-1 and TRBJ2-7; D gene unclear. Trimming shortened V by 4 bases and J by 4 bases, and 11 bases separated the two germline ends. Germline values: CDR1 MNHNS, CDR2 SASEGT. The CDR3 consists of 13 residues. In DNA form, the CDR3 reads TGTGCCAGCAGTGTAGACTTTGGATACGAGCAGTACTTC. Residues: CASSVDFGYEQYF.

This clonotype has ten or more counts. This sequence joins TRBV29-1 and TRBJ2-2; D perhaps matches TRBD1 (5 bases). The CDR3 is 14 amino acids. Trimming shortened V by 8 bases and J by 1 base, and 14 bases separated the two germline ends. CDR1 and CDR2 (germline): SQVTM, ANQGSEA. Here the CDR3 reads CSFRAWQNTGELFF. The CDR3 DNA reads as TGCAGCTTCAGGGCCTGGCAGAACACCGGGGAGCTGTTTTTT.

This clonotype came up a few times. The rearrangement joins TRBV7-2 to TRBJ2-5, with D unclear. CDR3 length: 12 residues. CDR1 is SGHTA, CDR2 FQGNSA, per germline. V dropped 5 bases and J dropped 4 bases, with 8 bases sitting between them. Written as DNA, the CDR3 is TGTGCCAGCAGCCGACTTCTAGAGACCCAGTACTTC. Its translation: CASSRLLETQYF.

This clonotype was observed a few times. The chain combines TRBV29-1 with TRBJ2-1, with D uncertain. Germline V lookup: CDR1 SQVTM, CDR2 ANQGSEA. The CDR3 has 11 residues. V lost 4 bases, J lost 7 bases, and 8 bases lay in between. CDR3 amino acids: CSVAMVNEQFF. The DNA for the CDR3 is TGCAGCGTTGCGATGGTGAATGAGCAGTTCTTC.

The table lists this clonotype with many counts. Here the CDR3 DNA reads TGTGCCAGCAGCTTAGGAGGGGATTGGACTGAAGCTTTCTTT. This translates into CASSLGGDWTEAFF. The chain is built from TRBV7-9 and TRBJ1-1, with TRBD1 as a possible D gene (5 bases). In germline, CDR1 is SEHNR, CDR2 FQNEAQ (reference sequence). V shed 1 base and J shed 5 bases, with 11 bases lying between them. The CDR3 is 14 amino acids. Supplemented by reference TRBV7-9 and TRBJ1-1, the full variable domain reads DTGVSQNPRHKITKRGQNVTFRCDPISEHNRLYWYRQTLGQGPEFLTYFQNEAQLEKSRLLSDRFSAERPKGSFSTLEIQRTEQGDSAMYLCASSLGGDWTEAFFGQGTRLTVV.

This clonotype was detected a few times. CDR3 in amino acids: CASSLRTGFVDEQYF. The CDR3 region has the DNA TGTGCCAGCAGCTTAAGGACAGGTTTCGTCGACGAGCAGTACTTC. The rearrangement joins TRBV7-9 to TRBJ2-7; 7 nucleotides agree with TRBD1. The CDR3 length is 15 residues. The V gene's germline CDR1 is SEHNR and CDR2 FQNEAQ (reference sequence). V lost 2 bases and J lost 5; bases outside the gene matches: 9.

This clonotype was seen more than once but under ten times. The chain is built from TRBV9 and TRBJ1-4, with D hard to call. The CDR3 spans 15 residues. Looked up from germline, CDR1 is SGDLS and CDR2 is YYNGEE. Trimming took off 2 bases at V and 6 bases at J, with 14 bases between the two ends. The CDR3 nucleotides read TGTGCCAGCAGCGTGAGACCCGAGCCGTATGAAAAACTGTTTTTT. It codes for CASSVRPEPYEKLFF.

This clonotype was recorded at least ten times. This chain uses TRBV7-2 with TRBJ2-5; D ambiguous. CDR3 length: 13 residues. CDR1 and CDR2 (germline): SGHTA, FQGNSA. The V gene lost 3 bases and the J gene lost 3 bases, with 8 bases spanning the gap. The CDR3 here is CASSFRQEETQYF. The CDR3 bases are TGTGCCAGCAGCTTCCGCCAGGAAGAGACCCAGTACTTC.

This clonotype occurred a few times. The CDR3 loop reads CASSQGGGAIYEQYF. The CDR3 DNA reads TGTGCCAGCAGCCAAGGAGGGGGCGCAATCTACGAGCAGTACTTC. The chain has TRBV3-1 and TRBJ2-7; 7 positions match TRBD1. Trimming took 1 base from V and 3 from J; bases not matched to a gene: 6. The length of the CDR3 is 15 residues. Germline assignment: CDR1 LGHDT and CDR2 YNNKEL (reference sequence).

The V and J genes are TRBV20-1 and TRBJ1-1; TRBD1 agrees at 7 bases. Trimming cost V 3 bases and J 4 bases; bases outside gene matches: 8. Per germline, CDR1 DFQATT and CDR2 SNEGSKA (reference sequence). The CDR3 spans 14 residues. The CDR3 region is CSASRDTGATEAFF. The CDR3 coding sequence is TGCAGTGCTAGTAGGGATACAGGGGCCACTGAAGCTTTCTTT.

This chain uses TRBV20-1 with TRBJ2-1; D gene uncertain. V lost 0 bases to trimming and J lost 6 bases, with 18 bases between them. The CDR3 covers 16 residues. Per germline, CDR1 DFQATT and CDR2 SNEGSKA (reference sequence). The CDR3 DNA reads TGCAGTGCTAGAGATCGAGGCTCTTTCCGATTCAATGAGCAGTTCTTC. Protein product: CSARDRGSFRFNEQFF.

This clonotype was observed a few times. The chain links TRBV29-1 to TRBJ1-2; TRBD1 is a possible D gene (6 bases). The CDR3 is 14 residues long. CDR1 and CDR2 from the germline V gene are SQVTM and ANQGSEA. V was shortened by 5 bases and J by 2 bases, with 15 bases between the two germline ends. The CDR3 loop reads CSVRETGGNYGYTF. CDR3 DNA: TGCAGCGTTCGTGAGACAGGAGGGAACTATGGCTACACCTTC. Filled out from reference TRBV29-1 and TRBJ1-2, the complete variable domain reads SAVISQKPSRDICQRGTSLTIQCQVDSQVTMMFWYRQQPGQSLTLIATANQGSEATYESGFVIDKFPISRPNLTFSTLTVSNMSPEDSSIYLCSVRETGGNYGYTFGSGTRLTVV.

This clonotype was picked up a small number of times. V usage is TRBV20-1 and J usage is TRBJ1-4, with 7 nucleotides matching TRBD1. The CDR3 runs to 17 residues. The V segment lost 2 bases and the J segment 0 bases; nucleotides outside the gene matches: 9. Germline lookup yields CDR1 DFQATT and CDR2 SNEGSKA (reference sequence). The CDR3 DNA is TGCAGTGCTAGACCTATCAAGGGGACAGCAACTAATGAAAAACTGTTTTTT. As protein: CSARPIKGTATNEKLFF.

This chain uses TRBV4-3 with TRBJ2-7; D call uncertain. Trimming took 4 bases from V and 6 from J, leaving 19 bases between them. The CDR3 is 15 residues long. Germline CDR1 and CDR2: LGHNA and YSLEER. CDR3 nucleotide sequence: TGCGCCAGCAGCCGAGATATTGGGGTTGGGCGCGAGCAGTACTTC. Its translation is CASSRDIGVGREQYF.

The CDR3 DNA sequence: TGTGCCAGCAGTCAAAAGACACAGTACAATGAGCAGTTCTTC. Amino acids: CASSQKTQYNEQFF. The chain uses TRBV6-1 and TRBJ2-1; unclear D gene. CDR1 and CDR2 (germline): MNHNS, SASEGT. V was clipped by 5 bases and J by 4 bases, with 12 bases between them. The CDR3 extends over 14 amino acids.

The chain is built from TRBV7-2 and TRBJ2-3; 11 bases line up with TRBD2. Germline V gives CDR1 SGHTA, CDR2 FQGNSA. The CDR3 has 17 amino acids. With 1 base clipped from V and 3 bases from J, the junction kept 6 bases outside the gene matches. CDR3 amino acids: CASSLVVLAGGTDTQYF. The DNA for the CDR3 is TGTGCCAGCAGCTTAGTGGTGCTAGCGGGGGGTACAGATACGCAGTATTTT.